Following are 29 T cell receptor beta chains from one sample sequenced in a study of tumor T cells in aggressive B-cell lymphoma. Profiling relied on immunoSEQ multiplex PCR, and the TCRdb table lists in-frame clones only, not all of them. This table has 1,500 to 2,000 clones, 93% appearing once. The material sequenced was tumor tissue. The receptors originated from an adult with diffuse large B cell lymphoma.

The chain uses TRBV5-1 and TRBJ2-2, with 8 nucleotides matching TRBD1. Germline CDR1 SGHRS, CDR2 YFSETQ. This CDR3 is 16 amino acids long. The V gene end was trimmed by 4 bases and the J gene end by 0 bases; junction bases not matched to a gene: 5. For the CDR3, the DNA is TGCGCCAGCAGCGCCCAGGGGGCTGCGAACACCGGGGAGCTGTTTTTT. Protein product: CASSAQGAANTGELFF. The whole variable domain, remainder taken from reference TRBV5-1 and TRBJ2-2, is KAGVTQTPRYLIKTRGQQVTLSCSPISGHRSVSWYQQTPGQGLQFLFEYFSETQRNKGNFPGRFSGRQFSNSRSEMNVSTLELGDSALYLCASSAQGAANTGELFFGEGSRLTVL.

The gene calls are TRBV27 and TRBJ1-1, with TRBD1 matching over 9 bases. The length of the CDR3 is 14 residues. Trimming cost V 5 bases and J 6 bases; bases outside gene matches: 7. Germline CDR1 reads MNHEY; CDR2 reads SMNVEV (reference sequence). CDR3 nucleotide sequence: TGTGCCAGCAGTCCCTACAGGGGGCTCGCTGAAGCTTTCTTT. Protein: CASSPYRGLAEAFF.

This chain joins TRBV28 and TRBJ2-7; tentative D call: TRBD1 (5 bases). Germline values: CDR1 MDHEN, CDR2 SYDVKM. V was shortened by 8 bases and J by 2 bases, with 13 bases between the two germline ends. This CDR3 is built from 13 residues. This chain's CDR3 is CASGAESTYEQYF. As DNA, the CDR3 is TGTGCCAGCGGGGCGGAATCCACCTACGAGCAGTACTTC.

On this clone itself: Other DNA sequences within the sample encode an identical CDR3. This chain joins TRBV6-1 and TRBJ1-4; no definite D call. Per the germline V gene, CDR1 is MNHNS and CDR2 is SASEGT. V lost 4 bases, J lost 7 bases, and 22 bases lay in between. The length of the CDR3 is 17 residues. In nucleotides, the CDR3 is TGTGCCAGCAGTGCCGGACTCAATGGGTGGCAAGGTGAAAAACTGTTTTTT. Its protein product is CASSAGLNGWQGEKLFF.

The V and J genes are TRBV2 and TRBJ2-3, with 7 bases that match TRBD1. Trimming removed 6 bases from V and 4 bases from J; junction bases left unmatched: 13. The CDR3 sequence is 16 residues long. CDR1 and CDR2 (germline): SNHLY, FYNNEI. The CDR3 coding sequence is TGTGCCAGCAGCCGCACCCCTGAGGGGGCGGCAGATACGCAGTATTTT. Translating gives CASSRTPEGAADTQYF.

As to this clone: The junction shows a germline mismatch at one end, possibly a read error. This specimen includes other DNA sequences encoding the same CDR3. The chain's CDR3 is CAWSVEGARGYNSPLHF. In DNA, the CDR3 is TGTGCCTGGAGTGTAGAAGGCGCCAGGGGATATAATTCCCCCCTCCACTTT. The gene calls are TRBV30 and TRBJ1-6; possible D gene TRBD1, 6 bases. The CDR3 has 17 amino acids. Germline loops: CDR1 GTSNPN, CDR2 SVGIG (reference sequence).

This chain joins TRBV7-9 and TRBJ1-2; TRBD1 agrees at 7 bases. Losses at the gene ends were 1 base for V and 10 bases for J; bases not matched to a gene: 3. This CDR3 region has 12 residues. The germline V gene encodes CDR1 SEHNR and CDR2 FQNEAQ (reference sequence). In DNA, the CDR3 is TGTGCCAGCAGCTTAGGGACAGGTCCCTACACCTTC. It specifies CASSLGTGPYTF.

CDR3 DNA sequence: TGCGCCAGCAGCTTGGAAGGGGCCTACGAGCAGTACTTC. Protein: CASSLEGAYEQYF. The chain couples TRBV5-1 to TRBJ2-7, with D maybe TRBD1 (5 bases). The CDR3 contains 13 residues. Trimming took off 0 bases at V and 2 bases at J, with 6 bases between the two ends. In germline, CDR1 is SGHRS, CDR2 YFSETQ.

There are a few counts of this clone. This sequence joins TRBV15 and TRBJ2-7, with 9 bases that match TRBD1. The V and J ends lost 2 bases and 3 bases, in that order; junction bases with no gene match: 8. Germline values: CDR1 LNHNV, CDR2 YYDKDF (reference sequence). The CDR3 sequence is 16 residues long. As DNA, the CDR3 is TGTGCCACCAGCAGACAACCGGGACAGGGAATCTACGAGCAGTACTTC. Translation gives CATSRQPGQGIYEQYF.

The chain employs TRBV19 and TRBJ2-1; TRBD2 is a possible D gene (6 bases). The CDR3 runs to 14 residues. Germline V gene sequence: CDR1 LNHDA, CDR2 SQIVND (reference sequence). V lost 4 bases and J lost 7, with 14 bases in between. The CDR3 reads CASSRDSRRNEQFF. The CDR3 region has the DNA TGTGCCAGTAGTAGGGACTCCCGGCGGAATGAGCAGTTCTTC.

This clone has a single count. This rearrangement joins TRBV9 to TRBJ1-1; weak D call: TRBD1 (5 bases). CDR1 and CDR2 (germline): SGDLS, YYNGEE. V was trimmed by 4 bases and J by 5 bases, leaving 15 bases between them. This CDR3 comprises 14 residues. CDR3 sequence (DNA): TGTGCCAGCAGCCCCAGGGCGGTCCCTACTGAAGCTTTCTTT. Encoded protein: CASSPRAVPTEAFF.

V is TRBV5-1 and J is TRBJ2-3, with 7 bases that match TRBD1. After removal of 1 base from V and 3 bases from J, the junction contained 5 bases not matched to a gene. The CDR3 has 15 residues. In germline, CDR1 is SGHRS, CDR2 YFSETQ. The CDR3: CASSLWGQTTDTQYF. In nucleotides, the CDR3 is TGCGCCAGCAGCTTGTGGGGACAGACTACAGATACGCAGTATTTT.

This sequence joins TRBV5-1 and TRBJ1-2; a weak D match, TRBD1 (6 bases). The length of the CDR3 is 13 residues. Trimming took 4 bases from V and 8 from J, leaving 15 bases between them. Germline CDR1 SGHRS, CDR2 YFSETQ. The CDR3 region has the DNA TGCGCCAGCAGCCCCAGGGGAGTACGCGGCTACACCTTC. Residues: CASSPRGVRGYTF.

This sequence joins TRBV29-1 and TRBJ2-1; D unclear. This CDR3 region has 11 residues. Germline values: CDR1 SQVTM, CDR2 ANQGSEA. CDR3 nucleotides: TGCAGAGTTACACGCAACAATGAGCAGTTCTTC. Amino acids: CRVTRNNEQFF.

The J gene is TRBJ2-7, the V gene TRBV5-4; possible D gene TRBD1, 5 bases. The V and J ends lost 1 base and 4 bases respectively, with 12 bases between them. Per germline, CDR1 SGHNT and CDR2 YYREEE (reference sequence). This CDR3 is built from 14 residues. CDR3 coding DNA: TGTGCCAGCAGCTTGAGGCAGGGCATGTACGAGCAGTACTTC. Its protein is CASSLRQGMYEQYF.

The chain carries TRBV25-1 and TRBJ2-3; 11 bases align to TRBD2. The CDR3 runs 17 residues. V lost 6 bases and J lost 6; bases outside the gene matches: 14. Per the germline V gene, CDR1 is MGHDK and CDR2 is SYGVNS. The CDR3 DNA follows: TGTGCCAGCAGCGGGGCCGCGTCTAGCGGGGGGAAGGATACGCAGTATTTT. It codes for CASSGAASSGGKDTQYF.

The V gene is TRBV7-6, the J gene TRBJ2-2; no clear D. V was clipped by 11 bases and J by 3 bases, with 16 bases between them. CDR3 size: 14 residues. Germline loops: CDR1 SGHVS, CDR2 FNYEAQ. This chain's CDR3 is CAAHSGSHTGELFF. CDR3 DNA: TGTGCCGCCCATTCCGGGTCCCACACCGGGGAGCTGTTTTTT.

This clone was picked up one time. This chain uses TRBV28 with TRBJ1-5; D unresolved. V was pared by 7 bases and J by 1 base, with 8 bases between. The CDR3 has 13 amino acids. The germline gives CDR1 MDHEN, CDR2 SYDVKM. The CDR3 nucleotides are TGTGCCAGCAATCGGGGAAGCAATCAGCCCCAGCATTTT. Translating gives CASNRGSNQPQHF.

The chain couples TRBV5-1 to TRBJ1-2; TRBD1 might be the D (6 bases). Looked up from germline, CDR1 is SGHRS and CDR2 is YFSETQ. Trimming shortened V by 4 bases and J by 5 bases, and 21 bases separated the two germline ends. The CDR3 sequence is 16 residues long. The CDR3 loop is CASSPRLGQPLYGYTF. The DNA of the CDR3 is TGCGCCAGCAGCCCTCGCCTAGGACAGCCCCTTTATGGCTACACCTTC.

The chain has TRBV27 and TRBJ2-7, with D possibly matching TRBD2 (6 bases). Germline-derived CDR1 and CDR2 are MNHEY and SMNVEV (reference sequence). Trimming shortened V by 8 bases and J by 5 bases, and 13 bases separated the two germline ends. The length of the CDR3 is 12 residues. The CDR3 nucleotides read TGTGCCAGCGGGTGGAGGGTGGACGAGCAGTACTTC. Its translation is CASGWRVDEQYF.

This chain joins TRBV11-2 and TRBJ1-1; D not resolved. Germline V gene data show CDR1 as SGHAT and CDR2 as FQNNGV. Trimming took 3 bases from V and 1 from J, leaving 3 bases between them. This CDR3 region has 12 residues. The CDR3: CASSFWNTEAFF. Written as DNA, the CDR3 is TGTGCCAGCAGCTTCTGGAACACTGAAGCTTTCTTT.

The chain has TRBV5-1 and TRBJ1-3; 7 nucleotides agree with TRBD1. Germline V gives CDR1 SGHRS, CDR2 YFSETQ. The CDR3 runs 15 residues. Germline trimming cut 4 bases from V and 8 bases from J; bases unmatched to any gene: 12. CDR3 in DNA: TGCGCCAGCAGCGCTGGCTGGACAGGACCGCACACCATATATTTT. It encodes CASSAGWTGPHTIYF.

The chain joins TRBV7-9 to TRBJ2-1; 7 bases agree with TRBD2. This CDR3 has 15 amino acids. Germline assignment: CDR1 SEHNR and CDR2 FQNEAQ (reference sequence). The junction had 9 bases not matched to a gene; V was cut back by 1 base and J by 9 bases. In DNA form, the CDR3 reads TGTGCCAGCAGCTTAGATCCCGGGGGGATTGTTGAGCAGTTCTTC. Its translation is CASSLDPGGIVEQFF.

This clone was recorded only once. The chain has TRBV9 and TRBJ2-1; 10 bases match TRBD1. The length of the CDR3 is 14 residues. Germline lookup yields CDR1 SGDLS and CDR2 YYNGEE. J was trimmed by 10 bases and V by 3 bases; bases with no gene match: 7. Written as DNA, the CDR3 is TGTGCCAGCAGCGGACGACAGGGGGCTGGGGAGCAGTTCTTC. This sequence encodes CASSGRQGAGEQFF.

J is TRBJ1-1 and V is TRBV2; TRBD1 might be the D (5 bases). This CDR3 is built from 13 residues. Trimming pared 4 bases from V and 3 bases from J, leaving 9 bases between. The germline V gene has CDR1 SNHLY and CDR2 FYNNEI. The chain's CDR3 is CASSGLGHTEAFF. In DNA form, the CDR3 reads TGTGCCAGCAGTGGACTGGGGCACACTGAAGCTTTCTTT.

CDR3 DNA sequence: TGTGCCAGCAGTCCCCAGCGGGTAATAGCCAAAAACATTCAGTACTTC. It codes for CASSPQRVIAKNIQYF. The chain joins TRBV28 to TRBJ2-4; a possible D gene is TRBD2 (6 bases). Germline V gives CDR1 MDHEN, CDR2 SYDVKM. V lost 5 bases to trimming and J lost 0 bases, with 14 bases between them. The CDR3 sequence is 16 residues long.

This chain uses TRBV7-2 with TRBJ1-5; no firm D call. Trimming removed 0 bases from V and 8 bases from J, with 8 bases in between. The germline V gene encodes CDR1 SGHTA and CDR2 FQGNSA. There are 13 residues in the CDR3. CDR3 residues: CASSLAWGEPQHF. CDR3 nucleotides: TGTGCCAGCAGCTTAGCGTGGGGAGAGCCCCAGCATTTT.

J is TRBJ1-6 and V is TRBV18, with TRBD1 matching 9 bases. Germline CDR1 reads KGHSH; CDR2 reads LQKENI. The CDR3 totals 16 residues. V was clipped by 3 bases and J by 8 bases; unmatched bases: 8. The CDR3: CASSPLGDRADSPLHF. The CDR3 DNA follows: TGTGCCAGCTCACCGCTAGGGGACAGGGCCGATTCACCCCTCCACTTT.

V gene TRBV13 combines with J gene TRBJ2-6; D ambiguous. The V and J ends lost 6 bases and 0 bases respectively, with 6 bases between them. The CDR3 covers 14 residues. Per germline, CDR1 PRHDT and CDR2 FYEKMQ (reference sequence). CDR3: CASRRSSGANVLTF. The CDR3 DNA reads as TGTGCCAGCAGGCGCTCCTCTGGGGCCAACGTCCTGACTTTC.